A few counts support the clone carrying this T cell receptor beta chain. Antigen unknown. The same CDR3 can be traced to other DNA sequences in this sample. In germline, CDR1 is SGHTA, CDR2 FQGNSA. The CDR3 has 13 residues. The V gene lost 0 bases and the J gene lost 1 base, with 3 bases spanning the gap. This sample was included in a study of cytomegalovirus exposure and HLA in healthy donors. Across the study: Later, an analysis reported that the 130 or so validation repertoires had used the same platform as the approximately 630 first-cohort repertoires. General study results and limits: Cytomegalovirus status, reportedly, was diagnosed with high specificity and sensitivity by the classifier.

Clones were sequenced by immunoSEQ multiplex PCR, and TCRdb holds only the in-frame ones, with some missing. The profile shows about 170,000 clones, 80% to 90% of them singletons. Sequenced sample: PBMCs. This TCR came from a woman under 40 in good health and CMV-seronegative. The V call is TRBV7-2, the J call TRBJ1-1; no reliable D call. The CDR3 loop is CASSLAGNTEAFF. The CDR3 DNA follows: TGTGCCAGCAGCTTAGCCGGGAACACTGAAGCTTTCTTT. The complete variable domain, with remaining parts taken from reference TRBV7-2 and TRBJ1-1, reads GAGVSQSPSNKVTEKGKDVELRCDPISGHTALYWYRQSLGQGLEFLIYFQGNSAPDKSGLPSDRFSAERTGGSVSTLTIQRTQQEDSAVYLCASSLAGNTEAFFGQGTRLTVV.